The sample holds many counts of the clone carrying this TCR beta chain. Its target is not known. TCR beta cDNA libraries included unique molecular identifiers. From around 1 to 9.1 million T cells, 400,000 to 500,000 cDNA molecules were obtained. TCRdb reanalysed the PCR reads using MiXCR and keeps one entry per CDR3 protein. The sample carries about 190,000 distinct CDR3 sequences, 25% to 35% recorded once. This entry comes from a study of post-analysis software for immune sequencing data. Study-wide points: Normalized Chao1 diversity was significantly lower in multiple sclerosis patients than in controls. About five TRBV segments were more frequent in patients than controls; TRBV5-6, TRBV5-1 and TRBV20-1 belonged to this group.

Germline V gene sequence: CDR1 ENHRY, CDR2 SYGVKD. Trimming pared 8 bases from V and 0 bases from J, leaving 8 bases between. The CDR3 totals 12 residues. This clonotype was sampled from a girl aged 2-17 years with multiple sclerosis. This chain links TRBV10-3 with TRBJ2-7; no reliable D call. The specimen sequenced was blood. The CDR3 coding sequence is TGTGCCATCTCCAGTCCCTCCTACGAGCAGTACTTC. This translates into CAISSPSYEQYF.